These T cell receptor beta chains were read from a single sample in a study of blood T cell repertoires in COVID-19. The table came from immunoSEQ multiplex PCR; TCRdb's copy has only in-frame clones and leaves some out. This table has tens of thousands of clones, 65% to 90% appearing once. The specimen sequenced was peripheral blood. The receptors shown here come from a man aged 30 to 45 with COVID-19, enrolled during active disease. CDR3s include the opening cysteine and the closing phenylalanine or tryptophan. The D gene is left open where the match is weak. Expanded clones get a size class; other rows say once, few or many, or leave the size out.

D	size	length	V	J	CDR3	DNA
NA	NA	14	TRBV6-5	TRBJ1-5	CASRPDISNQPQHF	TGTGCCAGCAGACCCGACATTAGCAATCAGCCCCAGCATTTT
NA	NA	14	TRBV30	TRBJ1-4	CAWSSRGEWEKLFF	TGTGCCTGGAGTTCCCGGGGAGAGTGGGAAAAACTGTTTTTT
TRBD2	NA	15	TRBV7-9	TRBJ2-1	CASSLRGTSGNEQFF	TGTGCCAGCAGCTTAAGGGGGACTAGCGGCAATGAGCAGTTCTTC
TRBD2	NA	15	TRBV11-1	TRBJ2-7	CASSLGLADSYEQYF	TGTGCCAGCAGCCTTGGACTAGCGGACTCCTACGAGCAGTACTTC
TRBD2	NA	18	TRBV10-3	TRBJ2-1	CAISEPAGGHSSYNEQFF	TGTGCCATCAGTGAACCAGCGGGAGGGCACAGCTCCTACAATGAGCAGTTCTTC
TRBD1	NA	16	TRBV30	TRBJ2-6	CASPGQILSGANVLTF	TGTGCCTCCCCGGGACAGATACTCTCTGGGGCCAACGTCCTGACTTTC
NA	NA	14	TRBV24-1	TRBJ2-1	CATSDPDTPHEQFF	TGTGCCACCAGTGATCCTGACACCCCCCATGAGCAGTTCTTC
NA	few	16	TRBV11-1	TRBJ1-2	CASSLGGGATNYGYTF	TGTGCCAGCAGCTTAGGAGGCGGGGCCACTAACTATGGCTACACCTTC
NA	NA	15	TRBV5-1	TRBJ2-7	CASSLDGSSTYEQYF	TGCGCCAGCAGCTTGGATGGCAGTTCCACCTACGAGCAGTACTTC
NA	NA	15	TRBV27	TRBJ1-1	CASTLSATVNTEAFF	TGTGCCAGCACCCTTTCGGCGACAGTGAACACTGAAGCTTTCTTT
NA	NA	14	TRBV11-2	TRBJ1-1	CASSLDWDTTEAFF	TGTGCCAGCAGCTTAGACTGGGACACGACTGAAGCTTTCTTT
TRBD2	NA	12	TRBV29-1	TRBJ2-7	CSVSAGVAEQYF	TGCAGCGTTAGTGCGGGGGTGGCCGAGCAGTACTTC
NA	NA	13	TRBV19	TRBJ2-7	CASSIQAGYEQYF	TGTGCCAGTAGTATTCAGGCGGGGTACGAGCAGTACTTC
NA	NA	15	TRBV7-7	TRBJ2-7	CASSLGSGTPHEQYF	TGTGCTAGCAGCTTGGGTTCAGGGACACCCCACGAGCAGTACTTC
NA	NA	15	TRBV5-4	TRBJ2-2	CASSLGGRGTGELFF	TGTGCCAGCAGCTTGGGGGGAAGAGGGACCGGGGAGCTGTTTTTT
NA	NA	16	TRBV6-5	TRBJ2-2	CASSYTLAVNTGELFF	TGTGCCAGCAGTTACACCCTCGCAGTTAACACCGGGGAGCTGTTTTTT
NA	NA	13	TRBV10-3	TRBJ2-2	CAIKGWDTGELFF	TGTGCCATCAAGGGGTGGGACACCGGGGAGCTGTTTTTT
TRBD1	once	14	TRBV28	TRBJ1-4	CASSFGDRKEKLFF	TGTGCCAGCAGTTTCGGGGACAGGAAGGAAAAACTGTTTTTT
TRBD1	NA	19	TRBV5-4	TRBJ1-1	CASSDLTGQGIVFDTEAFF	TGTGCCAGCAGCGACCTCACGGGACAGGGGATAGTTTTTGACACTGAAGCTTTCTTT
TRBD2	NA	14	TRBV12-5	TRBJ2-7	CASGLGGTSSEQYF	TGTGCTAGTGGTTTAGGTGGGACTAGCAGCGAGCAGTACTTC
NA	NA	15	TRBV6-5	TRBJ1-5	CASSFDSGSNQPQHF	TGTGCCAGCAGTTTTGATTCAGGGTCCAATCAGCCCCAGCATTTT
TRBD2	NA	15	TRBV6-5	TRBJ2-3	CASTPLREGLDTQYF	TGTGCCAGCACCCCTTTGCGGGAGGGCCTGGATACGCAGTATTTT
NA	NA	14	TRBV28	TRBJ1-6	CASSTGTPVSPLHF	TGTGCCAGCAGTACCGGGACTCCTGTTTCACCCCTCCACTTT
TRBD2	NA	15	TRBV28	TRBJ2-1	CASSRSGLAGDEQFF	TGTGCCAGCAGTCGCTCGGGACTAGCGGGAGATGAGCAGTTCTTC
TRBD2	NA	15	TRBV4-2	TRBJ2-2	CASSRSGANTGELFF	TGTGCCAGCAGCCGTAGCGGGGCGAACACCGGGGAGCTGTTTTTT
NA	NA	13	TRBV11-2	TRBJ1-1	CASSPTTGTEAFF	TGTGCCAGCAGCCCAACGACGGGCACTGAAGCTTTCTTT
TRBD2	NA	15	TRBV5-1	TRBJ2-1	CASSSAGVEYNEQFF	TGCGCCAGCAGCTCTGCGGGAGTAGAGTACAATGAGCAGTTCTTC
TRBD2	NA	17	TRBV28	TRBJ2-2	CASSPLSGEGNTGELFF	TGTGCCAGCAGTCCATTGAGCGGGGAGGGGAACACCGGGGAGCTGTTTTTT
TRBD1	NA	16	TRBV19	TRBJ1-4	CASSARRGQENEKLFF	TGTGCCAGTAGTGCCCGGAGGGGACAGGAGAATGAAAAACTGTTTTTT
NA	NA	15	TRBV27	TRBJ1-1	CASSLIWGVGTEAFF	TGTGCCAGCAGTTTGATTTGGGGGGTAGGAACTGAAGCTTTCTTT
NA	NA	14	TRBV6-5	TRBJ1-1	CASSPRQMNTEAFF	TGTGCCAGCAGTCCCCGACAGATGAACACTGAAGCTTTCTTT
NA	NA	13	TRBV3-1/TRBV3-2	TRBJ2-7	CASSRDRFYEQYF	TGTGCCAGCAGCCGCGACAGGTTCTACGAGCAGTACTTC
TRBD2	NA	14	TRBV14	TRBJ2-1	CASSQRAGGNEQFF	TGTGCCAGCAGCCAAAGAGCGGGAGGGAATGAGCAGTTCTTC
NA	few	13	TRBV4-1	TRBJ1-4	CASSNRVGEKLFF	TGCGCCAGCAGCAACAGGGTCGGCGAAAAACTGTTTTTT
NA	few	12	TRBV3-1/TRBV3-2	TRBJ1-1	CASSHNQFMAFF	TGTGCCAGCAGCCATAATCAGTTCATGGCTTTCTTT
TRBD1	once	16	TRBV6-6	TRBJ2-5	CASSAGTGGFQETQYF	TGTGCCAGCAGTGCCGGGACAGGGGGCTTCCAAGAGACCCAGTACTTC
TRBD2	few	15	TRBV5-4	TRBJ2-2	CASSLAWSGNGELFF	TGTGCCAGCAGCTTGGCCTGGAGCGGGAACGGGGAGCTGTTTTTT
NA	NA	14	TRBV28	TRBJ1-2	CASSLIDSVYGYTF	TGTGCCAGCAGCCTAATAGACAGCGTCTATGGCTACACCTTC
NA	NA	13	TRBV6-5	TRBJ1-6	CASSYWTLGALHF	TGTGCCAGCAGTTACTGGACTCTTGGAGCCCTCCACTTT
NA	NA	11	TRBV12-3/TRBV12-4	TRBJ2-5	CASSLQETQYF	TGTGCCAGCAGCCTACAAGAGACCCAGTACTTC
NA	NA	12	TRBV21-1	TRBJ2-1	CASSNPGFEQFF	TGTGCCAGCAGCAACCCCGGGTTTGAGCAGTTCTTC
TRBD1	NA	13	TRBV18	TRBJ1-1	CASSSGQDTEAFF	TGTGCCAGCTCATCAGGACAGGACACTGAAGCTTTCTTT
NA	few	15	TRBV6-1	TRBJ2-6	CASSEALAGANVLTF	TGTGCCAGCAGTGAAGCACTAGCTGGGGCCAACGTCCTGACTTTC
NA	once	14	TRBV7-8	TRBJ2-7	CASSAQQGTYEQYF	TGTGCCAGCAGCGCCCAACAGGGCACCTACGAGCAGTACTTC
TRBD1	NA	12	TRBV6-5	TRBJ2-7	CASRSNSGQFDF	TGTGCCAGCAGGTCTAATTCGGGACAGTTTGACTTC
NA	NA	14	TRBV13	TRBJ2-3	CASSLGRGSDTQYF	TGTGCCAGCAGCTTAGGTCGGGGGTCAGATACGCAGTATTTT
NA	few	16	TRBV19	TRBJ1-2	CASSPPRARAEYGYTF	TGTGCCAGTAGCCCCCCCCGGGCCAGGGCGGAGTATGGCTACACCTTC
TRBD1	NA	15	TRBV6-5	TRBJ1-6	CASNRDRGGNSPLHF	TGTGCCAGCAACCGAGACAGGGGCGGGAATTCACCCCTCCACTTT
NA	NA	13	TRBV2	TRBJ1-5	CASRDRSDQPQHF	TGTGCCAGCAGGGACAGATCGGATCAGCCCCAGCATTTT
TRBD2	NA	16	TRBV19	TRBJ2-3	CASSIDTSGSTDTQYF	TGTGCCAGTAGTATAGATACTAGCGGTAGCACAGATACGCAGTATTTT
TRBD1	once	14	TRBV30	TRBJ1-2	CAWSRQGRSDGYTF	TGTGCCTGGAGCCGACAGGGGAGGTCGGATGGCTACACCTTC
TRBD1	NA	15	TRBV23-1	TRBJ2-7	CASSQKYSPGQQQYF	TGCGCCAGCAGTCAAAAGTATAGCCCGGGACAGCAACAGTACTTC
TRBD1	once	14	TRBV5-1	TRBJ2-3	CASSVGQHTDTQYF	TGCGCCAGCAGCGTGGGACAGCACACAGATACGCAGTATTTT